The rows below give T cell receptor beta chains drawn from one sample of a study of blood T cell repertoires in COVID-19. Profiled with immunoSEQ multiplex PCR; TCRdb holds only in-frame clones, not every one. The top ten clones hold roughly 7% of a sample with hundreds of thousands of clones, 65% to 90% of them seen once. The specimen sequenced was peripheral blood. Every receptor here comes from a woman aged 45-65 years with acute or convalescent COVID-19. Each CDR3 is given with its conserved first and last residue. Fields, in order: V gene, CDR3 length, CDR3 protein.

v_call: TRBV19
cdr3_length: 17
cdr3_aa: CASSTTLQGAAKNIQYF

v_call: TRBV4-1
cdr3_length: 15
cdr3_aa: CASSQGSLANYGYTF

v_call: TRBV7-2
cdr3_length: 14
cdr3_aa: CASSPLGGADTQYF

v_call: TRBV5-6
cdr3_length: 14
cdr3_aa: CASSWEDSTDTQYF

v_call: TRBV12-5
cdr3_length: 18
cdr3_aa: CASGLFPGLAGNTGELFF

v_call: TRBV5-6
cdr3_length: 14
cdr3_aa: CASSATKYTGELFF

v_call: TRBV12-3/TRBV12-4
cdr3_length: 12
cdr3_aa: CASSLDSREQYF

v_call: TRBV18
cdr3_length: 15
cdr3_aa: CASSPSGERSYGYTF

v_call: TRBV7-8
cdr3_length: 13
cdr3_aa: CASSLQSDSPLHF

v_call: TRBV2
cdr3_length: 16
cdr3_aa: CASRSQRTGLNSPLHF

v_call: TRBV20-1
cdr3_length: 18
cdr3_aa: CSASRGLAGGPGTGELFF

v_call: TRBV4-1
cdr3_length: 16
cdr3_aa: CASSQPGTGGRDTQYF

v_call: TRBV6-1
cdr3_length: 18
cdr3_aa: CASSEARWGRVSGNTIYF

v_call: TRBV7-8
cdr3_length: 14
cdr3_aa: CASSLDRREYEQYF

v_call: TRBV6-5
cdr3_length: 13
cdr3_aa: CASGDRGRYGYTF

v_call: TRBV3-1/TRBV3-2
cdr3_length: 14
cdr3_aa: CASSQGERVYGYTF

v_call: TRBV10-3
cdr3_length: 16
cdr3_aa: CAISASTASATYGYTF

v_call: TRBV7-3
cdr3_length: 16
cdr3_aa: CASSLAGGPNTGELFF

v_call: TRBV11-3
cdr3_length: 15
cdr3_aa: CASTGTSGSSYEQYF

v_call: TRBV4-2
cdr3_length: 14
cdr3_aa: CASSLGRGGYGYTF

v_call: TRBV7-2
cdr3_length: 14
cdr3_aa: CASSLGPQGSGYTF

v_call: TRBV29-1
cdr3_length: 17
cdr3_aa: CSVGEGQKIGGTDTQYF

v_call: TRBV6-5
cdr3_length: 16
cdr3_aa: CASSYNLLGQEEGYTF

v_call: TRBV5-5
cdr3_length: 14
cdr3_aa: CASSLGSGSYGYTF

v_call: TRBV28
cdr3_length: 14
cdr3_aa: CASSHPQGRQPQHF

v_call: TRBV18
cdr3_length: 13
cdr3_aa: CASSLTGDQPQHF

v_call: TRBV6-2/TRBV6-3
cdr3_length: 16
cdr3_aa: CASSYPRTGVDEKLFF

v_call: TRBV7-9
cdr3_length: 15
cdr3_aa: CASSPGQQPYNEQFF

v_call: TRBV10-1
cdr3_length: 18
cdr3_aa: CASSESTRVGGQGETQYF

v_call: TRBV12-3/TRBV12-4
cdr3_length: 12
cdr3_aa: CASSSNSYEQYF

v_call: TRBV5-4
cdr3_length: 14
cdr3_aa: CASSLAGFTDTQYF

v_call: TRBV5-4
cdr3_length: 13
cdr3_aa: CASSRAGDYGYTF

v_call: TRBV10-1
cdr3_length: 13
cdr3_aa: CASRESGENQQFF

v_call: TRBV28
cdr3_length: 16
cdr3_aa: CASSFLTGGLNSPLHF

v_call: TRBV7-2
cdr3_length: 12
cdr3_aa: CASSLDYREQFF

v_call: TRBV6-5
cdr3_length: 14
cdr3_aa: CASKTGGANYGYTF